Below, 32 T cell receptor beta chains from the same sample are listed, as sequenced in a study of cytomegalovirus exposure and HLA in healthy donors. The PCR contained 60 Vbeta and 13 Jbeta primers. Method: immunoSEQ multiplex PCR; TCRdb's copy keeps in-frame clones and lacks some. The data show about 230,000 clones, roughly 91% seen once. The material sequenced was PBMCs. These receptors all stem from a woman in her late teens or twenties in good health and CMV-seronegative.

This chain connects TRBV9 to TRBJ1-6; a possible D gene is TRBD1 (6 bases). The CDR3 runs to 17 residues. Looked up from germline, CDR1 is SGDLS and CDR2 is YYNGEE. The V gene lost 3 bases and the J gene lost 3 bases, with 16 bases spanning the gap. CDR3 in amino acids: CASSAPEGGNYNSPLHF. The DNA for the CDR3 is TGTGCCAGCAGCGCTCCCGAGGGGGGGAACTATAATTCACCCCTCCACTTT.

The chain carries TRBV5-4 and TRBJ1-2, with 9 bases matching TRBD1. The CDR3 runs 15 residues. Germline CDR1 is SGHNT and CDR2 is YYREEE (reference sequence). V lost 6 bases, J lost 8 bases, and 14 bases stayed unmatched. The DNA for the CDR3 is TGTGCCAGCACCTACGGGACAGGGAATTTAGGGGGCTACACCTTC. As protein: CASTYGTGNLGGYTF.

This clone appeared once. The chain links TRBV5-5 to TRBJ1-2; D gene unclear. The CDR3 sequence is 13 residues long. The germline CDR1 and CDR2 sequences are SGHKS and YYEKEE (reference sequence). Trimming removed 0 bases from V and 5 bases from J, with 8 bases in between. The DNA for the CDR3 is TGTGCCAGCAGCTTGGGAGGGAGATATGGCTACACCTTC. Translated: CASSLGGRYGYTF.

The V and J genes are TRBV6-5 and TRBJ2-2; D might be TRBD2 (5 bases). V was clipped by 6 bases and J by 5 bases, with 13 bases between them. The CDR3 extends over 14 amino acids. CDR1 is MNHEY and CDR2 is SVGAGI in the germline V gene. The CDR3 DNA reads TGTGCCAGCAGAATCTCTCGGGAAACCGGGGAGCTGTTTTTT. Encoded protein: CASRISRETGELFF.

This clone was observed a handful of times. The V gene is TRBV2, the J gene TRBJ1-2; perhaps TRBD1 as D (5 bases). The V and J ends lost 5 bases and 2 bases respectively, with 15 bases between them. The CDR3 extends over 15 amino acids. Germline CDR1 is SNHLY and CDR2 is FYNNEI. CDR3: CASSLFTGFNYGYTF. In nucleotides, the CDR3 is TGTGCCAGCAGTCTATTCACAGGATTCAACTATGGCTACACCTTC. The whole variable domain, filled in from reference TRBV2 and TRBJ1-2, reads EPEVTQTPSHQVTQMGQEVILRCVPISNHLYFYWYRQILGQKVEFLVSFYNNEISEKSEIFDDQFSVERPDGSNFTLKIRSTKLEDSAMYFCASSLFTGFNYGYTFGSGTRLTVV.

The chain joins TRBV11-2 to TRBJ1-1; unclear D gene. The CDR3 has 17 residues. The V gene lost 6 bases and the J gene lost 4 bases, with 24 bases spanning the gap. Germline lookup yields CDR1 SGHAT and CDR2 FQNNGV. The CDR3 nucleotides read TGTGCCAGCAGAGCTAAGGGCATCCGGAGTCGGGGCACTGAAGCTTTCTTT. It specifies CASRAKGIRSRGTEAFF.

J is TRBJ1-2 and V is TRBV14, with D possibly being TRBD1 (5 bases). V lost 1 base to trimming and J lost 0 bases, with 9 bases between them. The V gene's germline CDR1 is SGHDN and CDR2 FVKESK. The CDR3 length is 15 residues. CDR3 nucleotide sequence: TGTGCCAGCAGCCAAGTTCGGGGGGCTAACTATGGCTACACCTTC. Translated, it gives CASSQVRGANYGYTF.

This clone has only one observation. V usage is TRBV2 and J usage is TRBJ1-5, with a weak D call TRBD1 (6 bases). The length of the CDR3 is 14 residues. Trimming removed 3 bases from V and 5 bases from J, with 11 bases in between. Germline CDR1 and CDR2: SNHLY and FYNNEI. For the CDR3, the DNA is TGTGCCAGCAGTGATAGGGGGAGAGATCAGCCCCAGCATTTT. Protein product: CASSDRGRDQPQHF.

The chain couples TRBV6-6 to TRBJ1-4, with D perhaps TRBD1 (5 bases). CDR3 length: 14 residues. V was clipped by 2 bases and J by 8 bases, with 12 bases between them. Germline CDR1 and CDR2: MNHNY and SVGAGI (reference sequence). The chain's CDR3 is CASSYGVTVEKLFF. The CDR3 bases are TGTGCCAGCAGTTACGGGGTGACAGTGGAAAAACTGTTTTTT.

The chain is built from TRBV19 and TRBJ2-1; D possibly corresponds to TRBD2 (6 bases). Germline V gene lookup returns CDR1 LNHDA and CDR2 SQIVND (reference sequence). The CDR3 length is 14 residues. V was trimmed by 5 bases and J by 9 bases, leaving 17 bases between them. The CDR3 spells CASSAERLVVEQFF. The CDR3 DNA is TGTGCCAGTAGTGCCGAAAGACTAGTTGTTGAGCAGTTCTTC.

To note about this clone: The same CDR3 is also encoded by other DNA sequences in this sample. The J gene is TRBJ1-3, the V gene TRBV10-3; maybe TRBD1 (5 bases). The CDR3 spans 15 residues. V lost 6 bases and J lost 7, with 19 bases in between. CDR1 and CDR2 (germline): ENHRY, SYGVKD. CDR3 in DNA: TGTGCCATCAGCCCCACGGGGGACGGAGGGAACACCATATATTTT. Its protein is CAISPTGDGGNTIYF.

The chain is built from TRBV18 and TRBJ2-2; TRBD1 might be the D (5 bases). The CDR3 extends over 16 amino acids. From germline, CDR1 is KGHSH and CDR2 LQKENI. V was pared by 2 bases and J by 5 bases, with 15 bases between. The CDR3 DNA reads as TGTGCCAGCTCACCAAAGGCAGGGTCTGTGACCGGGGAGCTGTTTTTT. Protein sequence: CASSPKAGSVTGELFF.

This sequence joins TRBV7-9 and TRBJ2-5; D remains unclear. This CDR3 comprises 14 residues. V gave up 7 bases and J gave up 2 bases, with 14 bases separating them. Germline CDR1 and CDR2: SEHNR and FQNEAQ (reference sequence). CDR3 sequence (DNA): TGTGCCAGCACTGAAGACATTTTACAAGAGACCCAGTACTTC. This codes for CASTEDILQETQYF.

The chain has TRBV7-9 and TRBJ2-2; 7 positions agree with TRBD1. This CDR3 spans 17 amino acids. Germline V gene lookup returns CDR1 SEHNR and CDR2 FQNEAQ (reference sequence). V lost 1 base, J lost 6 bases, and 11 bases stayed unmatched. CDR3 DNA sequence: TGTGCCAGCAGCTTAGGCCGGACAGGACGAGACTCCGGGGAGCTGTTTTTT. Translating it yields CASSLGRTGRDSGELFF.

The chain uses TRBV10-1 and TRBJ2-2; possibly TRBD2 for D (6 bases). The V gene lost 5 bases and the J gene lost 3 bases, with 7 bases spanning the gap. Germline V gene sequence: CDR1 WNHNN, CDR2 SYGVQD (reference sequence). The CDR3 is 13 amino acids. The CDR3 region is CASSQRDTGELFF. CDR3 bases: TGCGCCAGCAGTCAGCGGGACACCGGGGAGCTGTTTTTT.

The chain recombines TRBV12-1 with TRBJ1-1; whether TRBD1, the table's D call, matches the DNA was not checked. TRBV12-1 is a documented pseudogene. The CDR3 has 18 amino acids. Here the CDR3 DNA reads TGTGCCAGCAGCATTAACTGGGACAGATTAACAAGAAGAACTGAAGCTTTCTTT. It codes for CASSINWDRLTRRTEAFF.

The chain is built from TRBV4-3 and TRBJ2-1, with D possibly TRBD1 on 6 matching bases. Germline V gene lookup returns CDR1 LGHNA and CDR2 YSLEER. CDR3 length equals 16 residues. The V and J ends lost 0 bases and 2 bases respectively, with 11 bases between them. The CDR3 sequence is CASSQDPDSPYNEQFF. Written as DNA, the CDR3 is TGCGCCAGCAGCCAAGATCCGGACAGCCCCTACAATGAGCAGTTCTTC.

This chain connects TRBV6-6 to TRBJ2-7; 9 bases match TRBD1. Per germline, CDR1 MNHNY and CDR2 SVGAGI (reference sequence). This CDR3 is built from 14 residues. Trimming removed 6 bases from V and 1 base from J; junction bases left unmatched: 4. Here the CDR3 DNA reads TGTGCCAGCAGAACGGGGACAGGGTCCTACGAGCAGTACTTC. Translation gives CASRTGTGSYEQYF.

The chain is built from TRBV7-3 and TRBJ2-3, with 9 bases that match TRBD2. Trimming cost V 2 bases and J 1 base; bases outside gene matches: 10. The CDR3 loop spans 18 amino acids. Germline loops: CDR1 SGHTA, CDR2 FQGTGA. Here the CDR3 DNA reads TGTGCCAGCAGCTTAGGTTTGGGGCTAGCGGGACGCACAGATACGCAGTATTTT. Its translation: CASSLGLGLAGRTDTQYF. Full variable domain (outside the CDR3, taken from reference TRBV7-3 and TRBJ2-3): GAGVSQTPSNKVTEKGKYVELRCDPISGHTALYWYRQSLGQGPEFLIYFQGTGAADDSGLPNDRFFAVRPEGSVSTLKIQRTERGDSAVYLCASSLGLGLAGRTDTQYFGPGTRLTVL.

J is TRBJ1-2 and V is TRBV2; the match to TRBD1 covers 8 bases. The length of the CDR3 is 13 residues. V trimming: 8 bases; J trimming: 2 bases; junction bases outside the gene matches: 4. Germline CDR1 is SNHLY and CDR2 is FYNNEI. CDR3 coding DNA: TGTGCCAGCCACCGGGACAGGAACTATGGCTACACCTTC. This sequence encodes CASHRDRNYGYTF.

The V call is TRBV15, the J call TRBJ2-1; TRBD2 agrees at 11 bases. This CDR3 has 16 amino acids. Looked up from germline, CDR1 is LNHNV and CDR2 is YYDKDF (reference sequence). Unmatched junction bases numbered 5, after V lost 0 bases and J lost 7 bases. CDR3 in amino acids: CATSREGLAERNEQFF. The CDR3 DNA is TGTGCCACCAGCAGAGAGGGACTAGCGGAAAGAAATGAGCAGTTCTTC.

The chain carries TRBV6-5 and TRBJ2-7; 8 bases agree with TRBD1. The CDR3 contains 14 residues. Germline lookup yields CDR1 MNHEY and CDR2 SVGAGI. The trim removed 4 bases at V and 0 bases at J, leaving 2 bases unmatched. DNA of the CDR3: TGTGCCAGCAGTTCTGGACAGGGCTCCTACGAGCAGTACTTC. Translating gives CASSSGQGSYEQYF.

This clone appeared once. The rearrangement uses TRBV19 and TRBJ2-5; TRBD1 is a possible D gene (7 bases). The CDR3 length is 14 residues. Between the trimmed V and J ends, which lost 7 bases and 9 bases, there was a span of 21 bases. Germline V lookup: CDR1 LNHDA, CDR2 SQIVND (reference sequence). The CDR3 is CASMSEGAGGSQYF. CDR3 nucleotide sequence: TGTGCCAGTATGAGCGAGGGCGCAGGGGGGTCCCAGTACTTC.

This clone has a single count. CDR3 in DNA: TGTGCCAGCAGCTCGGAGGCCTACGAGCAGTACTTC. Its protein is CASSSEAYEQYF. The chain uses TRBV13 and TRBJ2-5; TRBD2 is a possible D gene (5 bases). TRBJ2-7 explains the end of the DNA better; the J call may be wrong. Germline V lookup: CDR1 PRHDT, CDR2 FYEKMQ (reference sequence). The CDR3 is made up of 12 amino acids.

The chain uses TRBV18 and TRBJ2-1; possible D gene TRBD2, 6 bases. There are 16 residues in the CDR3. Germline loops: CDR1 KGHSH, CDR2 LQKENI. Trimming stripped 2 bases from V and 4 bases from J, with 15 bases between. The CDR3 loop reads CASSPVRDSLYNEQFF. The DNA of the CDR3 is TGTGCCAGCTCACCAGTGCGGGACTCTCTTTACAATGAGCAGTTCTTC. Based on the CDR3 plus reference TRBV18 and TRBJ2-1, the full variable domain is NAGVMQNPRHLVRRRGQEARLRCSPMKGHSHVYWYRQLPEEGLKFMVYLQKENIIDESGMPKERFSAEFPKEGPSILRIQQVVRGDSAAYFCASSPVRDSLYNEQFFGPGTRLTVL.

As to this clone: Other DNA sequences in this sample translate to the same CDR3. The genes are TRBV5-1 and TRBJ1-2, with TRBD1 matching over 8 bases. This CDR3 comprises 13 residues. The germline gives CDR1 SGHRS, CDR2 YFSETQ. Trimming cost V 4 bases and J 6 bases; bases outside gene matches: 5. The CDR3 nucleotides read TGCGCCAGCAGCCTCGGACAGGGAAATGGCTACACCTTC. This encodes CASSLGQGNGYTF. Variable domain in full (rest from reference TRBV5-1 and TRBJ1-2): KAGVTQTPRYLIKTRGQQVTLSCSPISGHRSVSWYQQTPGQGLQFLFEYFSETQRNKGNFPGRFSGRQFSNSRSEMNVSTLELGDSALYLCASSLGQGNGYTFGSGTRLTVV.

CDR3 in amino acids: CASSWGLGAKTQYF. In DNA, the CDR3 is TGCGCCAGCAGCTGGGGACTAGGGGCTAAGACCCAGTACTTC. This chain links TRBV5-1 with TRBJ2-5; TRBD2 matches at 8 bases. With V trimmed by 3 bases and J by 6 bases, 7 bases remained unmatched. The CDR3 has 14 amino acids. CDR1 and CDR2 (germline): SGHRS, YFSETQ.

The chain employs TRBV29-1 and TRBJ1-1; D is unresolved. The CDR3 sequence is 12 residues long. V lost 7 bases, J lost 1 base, and 10 bases lay in between. Germline V gene data show CDR1 as SQVTM and CDR2 as ANQGSEA. DNA of the CDR3: TGCAGCGGCCTAGGAGGGAACACTGAAGCTTTCTTT. The encoded protein is CSGLGGNTEAFF.

The V gene is TRBV7-2, the J gene TRBJ2-1, with D possibly being TRBD2 (6 bases). Germline V gene data show CDR1 as SGHTA and CDR2 as FQGNSA. The length of the CDR3 is 13 residues. With 7 bases removed from V and 7 bases from J, the gap between germline ends came to 14 bases. DNA for the CDR3: TGTGCCAGCACCATTCCGGGGGTGAATGAGCAGTTCTTC. Translating it yields CASTIPGVNEQFF.

This chain joins TRBV7-3 and TRBJ1-6, with 7 positions matching TRBD1. Germline V lookup: CDR1 SGHTA, CDR2 FQGTGA. V was pared by 8 bases and J by 7 bases, with 23 bases of the junction left unmatched. This CDR3 contains 19 residues. Written as DNA, the CDR3 is TGTGCCAGCCCTCAGAGAAAGGCTTTATGGGACAGTCTGAATTCACCCCTCCACTTT. Translation: CASPQRKALWDSLNSPLHF.

The V and J genes are TRBV19 and TRBJ2-7; 8 nucleotides agree with TRBD1. Germline lookup yields CDR1 LNHDA and CDR2 SQIVND (reference sequence). With 6 bases clipped from V and 2 bases from J, the junction kept 6 bases outside the gene matches. The CDR3 covers 14 residues. The CDR3 loop is CASRSGGPPYEQYF. Written as DNA, the CDR3 is TGTGCCAGTAGATCAGGGGGCCCCCCCTACGAGCAGTACTTC.

The gene calls are TRBV4-3 and TRBJ1-4; the match to TRBD1 covers 7 bases. Germline V gene data show CDR1 as LGHNA and CDR2 as YSLEER. This CDR3 region has 16 residues. With V trimmed by 1 base and J by 3 bases, 5 bases remained unmatched. CDR3 loop: CASSQVLDRSNEKLFF. The DNA of the CDR3 is TGCGCCAGCAGCCAAGTCTTGGACAGGTCTAATGAAAAACTGTTTTTT.